These T cell receptor beta chains were read from a single sample in a study of read filtering for tumor transcriptome and immune sequencing. MiXCR, applied by TCRdb to the reads, yields one record per CDR3 protein. Of around 50,000 distinct CDR3 sequences listed, 9% to 15% are singletons. Material for sequencing was a population of CD138-negative cells sorted from bone marrow. These receptors all stem from a donor at least 40 years old with multiple myeloma. Each CDR3 is given with its conserved first and last residue. A D gene is named only where the DNA matches it firmly. A clone size is listed for some rows: how often the clone was seen (once, few, many), or a class if it is expanded.

j_call d_call v_call clone_size cdr3_nt cdr3_aa
TRBJ1-1 . TRBV7-3 many TGTGCCAGCAGCCCTACGACCTACAAGAACACTGAAGCTTTCTTT CASSPTTYKNTEAFF
TRBJ2-5 . TRBV5-6 many TGTGCCAGCAGCTTGGGACAGCAAGAGACCCAGTACTTC CASSLGQQETQYF
TRBJ2-6 TRBD2 TRBV6-5 many TGTGCCAGCACCAACGGGGGGTCTGGGGCCAACGTCCTGACTTTC CASTNGGSGANVLTF
TRBJ2-1 . TRBV7-6 . TGTGCCAGCAACCGAGGGGGGGCCCAAGAGCAGTTCTTC CASNRGGAQEQFF
TRBJ1-5 TRBD1 TRBV20-1 many TGCAGTGCTCCTCGGACAGGGGAAGGCAATCAGCCCCAGCATTTT CSAPRTGEGNQPQHF
TRBJ2-7 . TRBV18 . TGTGCCAGATCCCCCCCGGGGAGGATCTACGAGCAGTACTTC CARSPPGRIYEQYF
TRBJ2-7 TRBD1 TRBV6-5 . TGTGCCAGCAGTTCCCAACACCGGGACAGATTCTACGAGCAGTACTTC CASSSQHRDRFYEQYF
TRBJ2-3 . TRBV11-2 many TGTGCCAGCAGCTTAGGTGGGGGGCCCCGCACAGATACGCAGTATTTT CASSLGGGPRTDTQYF
TRBJ1-4 TRBD1 TRBV18 many TGTGCCAGCAGGGACAGAACTAATGAAAAACTGTTTTTT CASRDRTNEKLFF
TRBJ1-2 . TRBV6-5 many TGTGCCAGCAGTGCGGGGTCGGGTATGGCTAGGTACACCTTC CASSAGSGMARYTF
TRBJ1-1 . TRBV2 many TGTGCCAGCAGTATGGGGGGTGGAGCAGCCACTGAAGCTTTCTTT CASSMGGGAATEAFF
TRBJ2-7 . TRBV7-3 many TGTGCCAGCAGTCCTGACAGCTCCTACGAGCAGTACTTC CASSPDSSYEQYF
TRBJ2-2 TRBD1 TRBV20-1 many TGCAGTGCTATAGGGACAGGGGTTTTAGCAAGCACCGGGGAGCTGTTTTTT CSAIGTGVLASTGELFF
TRBJ2-1 . TRBV6-2/TRBV6-3 medium-sized TGTGCCAGCCTCCGGGACAAGCGCTCCTACAATGAGCAGTTCTTC CASLRDKRSYNEQFF
TRBJ1-5 . TRBV19 few TGTGCCAGTAGTCCCGGGGAGGGGTGGGCCAATCAGCCCCAGCATTTT CASSPGEGWANQPQHF
TRBJ1-2 . TRBV5-1 . TGCGCCAGCAGCTTGAACGGGATCTATGGCTACACCTTC CASSLNGIYGYTF